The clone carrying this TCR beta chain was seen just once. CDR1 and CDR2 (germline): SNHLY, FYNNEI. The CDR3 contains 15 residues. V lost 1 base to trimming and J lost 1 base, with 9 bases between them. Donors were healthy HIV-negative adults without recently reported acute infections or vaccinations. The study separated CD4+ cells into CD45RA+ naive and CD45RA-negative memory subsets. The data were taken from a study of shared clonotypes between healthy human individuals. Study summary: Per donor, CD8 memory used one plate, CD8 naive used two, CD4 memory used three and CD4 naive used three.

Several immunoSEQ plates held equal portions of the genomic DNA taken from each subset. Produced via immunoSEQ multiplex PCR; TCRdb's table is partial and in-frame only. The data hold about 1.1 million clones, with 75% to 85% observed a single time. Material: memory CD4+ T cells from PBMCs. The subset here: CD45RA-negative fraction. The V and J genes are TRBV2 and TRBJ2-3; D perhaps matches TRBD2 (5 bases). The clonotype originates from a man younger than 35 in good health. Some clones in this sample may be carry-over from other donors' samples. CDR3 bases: TGTGCCAGCAGTGAAGGCGGGTGGGGCACAGATACGCAGTATTTT. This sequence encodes CASSEGGWGTDTQYF.